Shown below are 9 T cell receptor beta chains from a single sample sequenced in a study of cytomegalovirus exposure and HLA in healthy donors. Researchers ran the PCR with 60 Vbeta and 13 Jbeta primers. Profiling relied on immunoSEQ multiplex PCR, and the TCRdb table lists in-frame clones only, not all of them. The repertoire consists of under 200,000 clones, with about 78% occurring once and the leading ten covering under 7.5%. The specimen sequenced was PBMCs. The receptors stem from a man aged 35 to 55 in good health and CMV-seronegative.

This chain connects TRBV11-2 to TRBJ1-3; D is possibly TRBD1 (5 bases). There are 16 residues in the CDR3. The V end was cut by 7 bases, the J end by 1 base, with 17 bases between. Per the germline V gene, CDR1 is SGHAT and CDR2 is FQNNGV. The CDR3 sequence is CASNFMTARSGNTIYF. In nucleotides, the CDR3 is TGTGCCAGCAACTTCATGACAGCCCGTTCTGGAAACACCATATATTTT.

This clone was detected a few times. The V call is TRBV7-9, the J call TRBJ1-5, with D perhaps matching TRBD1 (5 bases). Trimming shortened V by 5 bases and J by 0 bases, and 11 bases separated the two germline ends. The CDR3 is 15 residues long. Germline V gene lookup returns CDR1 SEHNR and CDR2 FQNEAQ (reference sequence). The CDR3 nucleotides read TGTGCCAGCAGCCCAAGGGGAAATAGCAATCAGCCCCAGCATTTT. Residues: CASSPRGNSNQPQHF.

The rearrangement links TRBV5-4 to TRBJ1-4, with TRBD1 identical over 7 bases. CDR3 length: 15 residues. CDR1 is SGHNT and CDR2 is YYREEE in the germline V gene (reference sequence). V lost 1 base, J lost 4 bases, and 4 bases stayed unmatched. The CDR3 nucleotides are TGTGCCAGCAGCTTGAGGGGGCTCGGTAATGAAAAACTGTTTTTT. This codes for CASSLRGLGNEKLFF.

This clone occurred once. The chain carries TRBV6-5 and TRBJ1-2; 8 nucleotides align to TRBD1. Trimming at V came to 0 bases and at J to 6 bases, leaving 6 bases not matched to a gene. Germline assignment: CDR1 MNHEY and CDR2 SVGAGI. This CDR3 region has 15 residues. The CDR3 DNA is TGTGCCAGCAGTTACTCATCCCCAGGGGGCAATGGCTACACCTTC. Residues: CASSYSSPGGNGYTF.

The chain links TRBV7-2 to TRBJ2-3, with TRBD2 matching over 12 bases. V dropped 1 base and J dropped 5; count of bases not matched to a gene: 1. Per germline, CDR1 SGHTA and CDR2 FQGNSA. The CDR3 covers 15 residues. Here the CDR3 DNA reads TGTGCCAGCAGCTTAGGACTAGCGGGAGTAGATACGCAGTATTTT. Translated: CASSLGLAGVDTQYF.

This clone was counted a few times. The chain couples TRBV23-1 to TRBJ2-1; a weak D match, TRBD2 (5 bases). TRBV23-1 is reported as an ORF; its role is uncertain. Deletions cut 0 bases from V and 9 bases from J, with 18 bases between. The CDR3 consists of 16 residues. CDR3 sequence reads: CASSQSASRRSGEQFF. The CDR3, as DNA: TGCGCCAGCAGTCAATCGGCGAGCCGGAGGAGTGGTGAGCAGTTCTTC.

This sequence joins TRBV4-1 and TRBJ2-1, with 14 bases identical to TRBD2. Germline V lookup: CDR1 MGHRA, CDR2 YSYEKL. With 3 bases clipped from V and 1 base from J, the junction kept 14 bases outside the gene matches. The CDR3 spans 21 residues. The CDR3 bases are TGCGCCAGCAGCCATGGGACTAGCGGGAGCCTAGTGGGTAGGTCCTACAATGAGCAGTTCTTC. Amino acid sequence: CASSHGTSGSLVGRSYNEQFF.

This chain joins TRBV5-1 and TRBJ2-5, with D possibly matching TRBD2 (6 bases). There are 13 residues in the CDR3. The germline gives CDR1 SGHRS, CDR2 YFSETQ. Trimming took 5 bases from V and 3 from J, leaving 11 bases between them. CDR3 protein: CASSGGTKETQYF. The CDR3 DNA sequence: TGCGCCAGCAGTGGAGGGACCAAAGAGACCCAGTACTTC. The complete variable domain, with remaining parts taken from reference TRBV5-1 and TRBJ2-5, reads KAGVTQTPRYLIKTRGQQVTLSCSPISGHRSVSWYQQTPGQGLQFLFEYFSETQRNKGNFPGRFSGRQFSNSRSEMNVSTLELGDSALYLCASSGGTKETQYFGPGTRLLVL.

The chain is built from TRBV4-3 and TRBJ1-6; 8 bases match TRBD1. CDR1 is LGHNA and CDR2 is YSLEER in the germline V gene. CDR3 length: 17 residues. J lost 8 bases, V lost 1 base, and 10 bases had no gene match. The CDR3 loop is CASSQGRTGFSHSPLHF. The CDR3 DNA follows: TGCGCCAGCAGCCAAGGCCGGACAGGGTTTTCACATTCACCCCTCCACTTT.